One and the same sample provided the 29 T cell receptor beta chains below, sequenced in a study of blood T cells in healthy people across ages. PCR was performed a second time for about 6 to 12 cycles using a sample-barcoded 5' primer and a J-beta primer mix. TCRdb reprocessed the 5' RACE reads via MiXCR and lists one record per CDR3 protein. The table has approximately 1.5 million distinct CDR3 sequences, roughly a third seen once. Sequencing was carried out using blood. The receptor set was obtained from a woman under 40 in good health.

The chain carries TRBV27 and TRBJ2-5; 7 positions match TRBD1. CDR1 and CDR2 (germline): MNHEY, SMNVEV (reference sequence). V lost 5 bases to trimming and J lost 9 bases; unmatched junction nucleotides: 18. This CDR3 contains 16 residues. CDR3 loop: CASSLLSETGPRAQYF. The DNA for the CDR3 is TGTGCCAGCAGTCTATTATCGGAGACAGGGCCTCGGGCCCAGTACTTC.

This clonotype was seen a few times. This chain uses TRBV20-1 with TRBJ1-5; D may be TRBD1 (5 bases). V gave up 4 bases and J gave up 3 bases, with 13 bases separating them. CDR1 is DFQATT, CDR2 SNEGSKA, per germline (reference sequence). This CDR3 has 14 amino acids. The CDR3 loop is CSAKVRVYNQPQHF. CDR3 coding DNA: TGCAGTGCTAAAGTCAGGGTCTACAATCAGCCCCAGCATTTT.

This clonotype was picked up a small number of times. This may be a read error: a much more frequent sequence differs by one nucleotide. The rearrangement links TRBV15 to TRBJ2-7; 10 bases map to TRBD1. CDR1 is LNHNV and CDR2 is YYDKDF in the germline V gene (reference sequence). The CDR3 is 14 amino acids. V shed 5 bases and J 3 bases; nucleotides not matched to a gene: 4. The CDR3 DNA is TGTGCCACCAGCGCCGGGACAGGGGTCTACGAGCAGTACTTC. Translation: CATSAGTGVYEQYF.

This chain links TRBV7-3 with TRBJ2-2; 7 bases line up with TRBD2. Looked up from germline, CDR1 is SGHTA and CDR2 is FQGTGA. With V trimmed by 1 base and J by 8 bases, 7 bases remained unmatched. The CDR3 consists of 15 residues. CDR3 DNA: TGTGCCAGCAGCTTAAAGGCTAGCGGACAAGGGGAGCTGTTTTTT. Protein: CASSLKASGQGELFF.

This clonotype was detected a few times. The chain employs TRBV11-2 and TRBJ2-7; D gene ambiguous. The ends were cut back, 5 bases at V and 10 bases at J, with 15 bases in the middle. Germline CDR1 reads SGHAT; CDR2 reads FQNNGV. The CDR3 runs 12 residues. CDR3 DNA: TGTGCCAGCAGCCTCACCCCGGGCTCCCAGTACTTC. This encodes CASSLTPGSQYF.

This chain connects TRBV6-1 to TRBJ2-3, with 11 bases aligning to TRBD2. J lost 3 bases, V lost 8 bases, and 10 bases had no gene match. There are 16 residues in the CDR3. Germline lookup yields CDR1 MNHNS and CDR2 SASEGT. CDR3 in DNA: TGTGCCAGCCTTCGGGTAGCGGGGGGGTTTACAGATACGCAGTATTTT. The encoded protein is CASLRVAGGFTDTQYF.

The sample holds a few counts of this clonotype. The chain has TRBV7-9 and TRBJ1-1, with a possible D match to TRBD1 (5 bases). CDR1 SEHNR and CDR2 FQNEAQ come from the germline V gene (reference sequence). This CDR3 has 12 amino acids. V lost 5 bases and J lost 7, with 11 bases in between. CDR3 nucleotides: TGTGCCAGCAGCGCATCTACAGGTGAAGCTTTCTTT. Amino acids: CASSASTGEAFF.

Points on this clonotype: This may come from a read error, since a much larger clone is one base off. J is TRBJ2-7 and V is TRBV20-1; D call uncertain. Trimming cost V 6 bases and J 7 bases, with 16 bases left between them. This CDR3 has 12 residues. The germline CDR1 and CDR2 sequences are DFQATT and SNEGSKA (reference sequence). CDR3 in amino acids: CSAVPRYNEQYF. CDR3 DNA: TGCAGTGCCGTCCCCCGATACAATGAGCAGTACTTC.

The V and J genes are TRBV5-1 and TRBJ2-1, with TRBD1 identical over 7 bases. This CDR3 is 15 amino acids long. CDR1 is SGHRS, CDR2 YFSETQ, per germline. The J segment lost 8 bases and the V segment lost 5 bases, leaving 13 bases of the junction unmatched. This chain's CDR3 is CASRIGTAAGDEQFF. The DNA for the CDR3 is TGCGCCAGCAGAATCGGGACAGCGGCCGGGGATGAGCAGTTCTTC.

This clonotype was picked up a small number of times. The gene calls are TRBV9 and TRBJ2-5, with 12 bases matching TRBD1. TRBJ2-7 explains the end of the DNA better; the J call may be wrong. Per the germline V gene, CDR1 is SGDLS and CDR2 is YYNGEE. This CDR3 contains 15 residues. DNA of the CDR3: TGTGCCAGCAGCGTAATGGGACAGGGGGCTAACGAGCAGTACTTC. Amino acid sequence: CASSVMGQGANEQYF.

As for this clonotype: An end of the junction does not agree with germline; a read error may underlie this. V is TRBV5-1 and J is TRBJ1-5, with D perhaps TRBD1 (5 bases). The CDR3 totals 14 residues. In germline, CDR1 is SGHRS, CDR2 YFSETQ. The CDR3 nucleotides read TGCGCCGGCAGCGAGGGACGGAGCAATCAGCCCCAGCATTTT. Translating gives CAGSEGRSNQPQHF. Full variable domain (remainder filled in from reference TRBV5-1 and TRBJ1-5): KAGVTQTPRYLIKTRGQQVTLSCSPISGHRSVSWYQQTPGQGLQFLFEYFSETQRNKGNFPGRFSGRQFSNSRSEMNVSTLELGDSALYLCAGSEGRSNQPQHFGDGTRLSIL.

V usage is TRBV2 and J usage is TRBJ1-5; a weak D match, TRBD1 (5 bases). The CDR3 totals 13 residues. Germline assignment: CDR1 SNHLY and CDR2 FYNNEI. V shed 7 bases and J shed 5 bases, with 12 bases lying between them. The CDR3 spells CASKGERYQPQHF. The CDR3, as DNA: TGTGCCAGCAAAGGGGAGAGGTATCAGCCCCAGCATTTT.

This clonotype was found once. This chain joins TRBV7-2 and TRBJ1-5, with 8 bases matching TRBD1. Germline CDR1 is SGHTA and CDR2 is FQGNSA. The length of the CDR3 is 16 residues. The junction had 10 bases not matched to a gene; V was cut back by 3 bases and J by 6 bases. DNA for the CDR3: TGTGCCAGCAGCTTCCCGGGACAGGAGGTCCCTCAGCCCCAGCATTTT. It encodes CASSFPGQEVPQPQHF.

The chain has TRBV3-1 and TRBJ2-1, with D hard to call. The germline CDR1 and CDR2 sequences are LGHDT and YNNKEL (reference sequence). The CDR3 extends over 13 amino acids. Trimming stripped 6 bases from V and 5 bases from J, with 11 bases between. DNA for the CDR3: TGTGCCAGCAGTTCCCGTGTCAACAATGAGCAGTTCTTC. Translated: CASSSRVNNEQFF.

This clonotype was observed a few times. This sequence joins TRBV5-1 and TRBJ2-1; the match to TRBD2 covers 11 bases. Trimming removed 0 bases from V and 7 bases from J; junction bases left unmatched: 9. Germline V gene lookup returns CDR1 SGHRS and CDR2 YFSETQ. CDR3 length equals 17 residues. CDR3 sequence: CASSLGGLADLANEQFF. For the CDR3, the DNA is TGCGCCAGCAGCTTGGGGGGACTAGCGGACCTAGCGAATGAGCAGTTCTTC.

The rearrangement joins TRBV30 to TRBJ1-5, with 7 positions matching TRBD1. In germline, CDR1 is GTSNPN, CDR2 SVGIG (reference sequence). The CDR3 sequence is 15 residues long. J lost 7 bases, V lost 0 bases, and 9 bases had no gene match. Here the CDR3 reads CAWSVMTRGRQPQHF. DNA of the CDR3: TGTGCCTGGAGTGTGATGACCAGGGGGAGGCAGCCCCAGCATTTT.

V is TRBV6-1 and J is TRBJ2-4, with TRBD1 as a possible D gene (7 bases). This CDR3 comprises 16 residues. CDR1 is MNHNS and CDR2 is SASEGT in the germline V gene. V dropped 4 bases and J dropped 5 bases, with 18 bases sitting between them. The CDR3 loop is CASSGRQGWEENIQYF. Here the CDR3 DNA reads TGTGCCAGCAGTGGAAGACAGGGATGGGAGGAAAACATTCAGTACTTC.

The sample holds a few counts of this clonotype. The gene calls are TRBV3-1 and TRBJ2-7; 11 positions agree with TRBD2. Germline values: CDR1 LGHDT, CDR2 YNNKEL (reference sequence). The CDR3 runs 17 residues. The V and J ends lost 1 base and 1 base, in that order; junction bases with no gene match: 6. In DNA form, the CDR3 reads TGTGCCAGCAGCCAAGCTCCTAGCGGGAGGAGGTCCTACGAGCAGTACTTC. Translating it yields CASSQAPSGRRSYEQYF.

V and J are TRBV29-1 and TRBJ2-5; tentatively, D is TRBD2 (7 bases). The V gene lost 0 bases and the J gene lost 1 base, with 9 bases spanning the gap. Germline V gene lookup returns CDR1 SQVTM and CDR2 ANQGSEA. The CDR3 consists of 14 residues. CDR3 DNA: TGCAGCGTTGAAGATGGGGGGGCCCAAGAGACCCAGTACTTC. The encoded protein is CSVEDGGAQETQYF.

The J gene is TRBJ2-5, the V gene TRBV6-5; TRBD2 aligns across 7 bases. This CDR3 contains 15 residues. Per the germline V gene, CDR1 is MNHEY and CDR2 is SVGAGI. The V gene end was trimmed by 5 bases and the J gene end by 5 bases; junction bases not matched to a gene: 11. In nucleotides, the CDR3 is TGTGCCAGCAGTCCATTCCGGGGGGAATCGGAGACCCAGTACTTC. It translates to CASSPFRGESETQYF.

This clonotype was seen repeatedly, ten times or more. The V call is TRBV7-9, the J call TRBJ2-7, with D uncertain. From germline, CDR1 is SEHNR and CDR2 FQNEAQ (reference sequence). Deletions cut 5 bases from V and 2 bases from J, with 13 bases between. The CDR3 is 14 residues long. As DNA, the CDR3 is TGTGCCAGCAGCCCCAAAGATCGAACCTACGAGCAGTACTTC. It specifies CASSPKDRTYEQYF. The full variable domain, with the rest looked up from reference TRBV7-9 and TRBJ2-7, is DTGVSQNPRHKITKRGQNVTFRCDPISEHNRLYWYRQTLGQGPEFLTYFQNEAQLEKSRLLSDRFSAERPKGSFSTLEIQRTEQGDSAMYLCASSPKDRTYEQYFGPGTRLTVT.

The V and J genes are TRBV27 and TRBJ2-7; D possibly matches TRBD1 or TRBD2 (6 bases each). This CDR3 contains 16 residues. Germline-derived CDR1 and CDR2 are MNHEY and SMNVEV (reference sequence). Between the trimmed V and J ends, which lost 6 bases and 3 bases, there was a span of 21 bases. CDR3 in amino acids: CASSSIGGLKVYEQYF. The CDR3 DNA sequence: TGTGCCAGCAGCTCCATCGGGGGCCTGAAGGTCTACGAGCAGTACTTC.

This clonotype appeared a few times. As DNA, the CDR3 is TGTGCCAGCAGTCCAACAGCGGGGGGGGGAGATACGCAGTATTTT. It codes for CASSPTAGGGDTQYF. This rearrangement joins TRBV28 to TRBJ2-3; 10 nucleotides agree with TRBD2. This CDR3 spans 15 amino acids. The germline gives CDR1 MDHEN, CDR2 SYDVKM. Trimming cost V 5 bases and J 5 bases; bases outside gene matches: 7.

This chain links TRBV12-3 or TRBV12-4 with TRBJ2-7; TRBD1 matches at 8 bases. The V segment lost 4 bases and the J segment 6 bases; nucleotides outside the gene matches: 11. This CDR3 has 15 residues. In nucleotides, the CDR3 is TGTGCCAGCAGTTCCTCAGGGGGCAAACGGAGCGAGCAGTACTTC. It is translated as CASSSSGGKRSEQYF.

The chain uses TRBV27 and TRBJ2-6, with D maybe TRBD1 (5 bases). CDR3 length: 14 amino acids. V dropped 8 bases and J dropped 1 base, with 9 bases sitting between them. Germline lookup yields CDR1 MNHEY and CDR2 SMNVEV (reference sequence). The CDR3: CASRQLSGANVLTF. The CDR3 DNA reads TGTGCCAGCCGACAGTTATCTGGGGCCAACGTCCTGACTTTC.

The chain recombines TRBV7-2 with TRBJ2-3; possible D gene TRBD2, 5 bases. In germline, CDR1 is SGHTA, CDR2 FQGNSA. This CDR3 spans 12 amino acids. V was clipped by 11 bases and J by 3 bases, with 12 bases between them. For the CDR3, the DNA is TGTGCCGGGAGCGTCGGGACAGATACGCAGTATTTT. This encodes CAGSVGTDTQYF.

This clonotype was observed once. The V gene is TRBV3-1, the J gene TRBJ2-7; 8 positions match TRBD2. The end of the DNA fits TRBJ2-5 better, so the J call may be wrong. Looked up from germline, CDR1 is LGHDT and CDR2 is YNNKEL (reference sequence). The CDR3 runs to 14 residues. This CDR3 reads CASSQHSGAETQYF. As DNA, the CDR3 is TGTGCCAGCAGCCAACATAGCGGGGCGGAGACCCAGTACTTC.

This clonotype turned up a few times. The chain combines TRBV5-1 with TRBJ1-2; D perhaps matches TRBD1 (5 bases). This CDR3 is built from 16 residues. CDR1 and CDR2 from the germline V gene are SGHRS and YFSETQ. Between the trimmed V and J ends, which lost 4 bases and 0 bases, there was a span of 16 bases. The CDR3 sequence: CASSLLPQDTNYGYTF. The CDR3 DNA reads TGCGCCAGCAGCCTGCTACCACAGGACACTAACTATGGCTACACCTTC.

The chain has TRBV9 and TRBJ2-1; no clear D. The CDR3 runs to 14 residues. Germline lookup yields CDR1 SGDLS and CDR2 YYNGEE. The V and J ends lost 0 bases and 3 bases respectively, with 7 bases between them. The CDR3 DNA reads TGTGCCAGCAGCGTAGCGGCGCTCTACAATGAGCAGTTCTTC. Translation: CASSVAALYNEQFF. The whole variable domain, remainder taken from reference TRBV9 and TRBJ2-1, is DSGVTQTPKHLITATGQRVTLRCSPRSGDLSVYWYQQSLDQGLQFLIQYYNGEERAKGNILERFSAQQFPDLHSELNLSSLELGDSALYFCASSVAALYNEQFFGPGTRLTVL.